These 17 T cell receptor beta chains share one sample of origin, sequenced in a study of T-cell reconstitution after alpha-beta-depleted transplantation in children. Unique molecular identifiers were used in preparing the TCRbeta library. TCRdb analysed the PCR reads with MiXCR anew, one entry per CDR3 protein. The sample consists of 540,000 or so distinct CDR3 sequences, more than 20% of them appearing once. The sample in question was PBMCs, mostly from graft donor cells, obtained 360 days after TCRalphabeta/CD19-depleted stem cell transplant. The receptors were sampled from a boy younger than two who had a stem cell transplant for acute myeloid leukemia, so the T cells may come from the graft donor.

This clonotype has at least ten counts. V and J are TRBV12-3 or TRBV12-4 and TRBJ2-1, with 12 nucleotides matching TRBD2. Trimming at V came to 5 bases and at J to 4 bases, leaving 3 bases not matched to a gene. This CDR3 spans 15 amino acids. CDR3 region: CASSTSGGTYNEQFF. The CDR3 region has the DNA TGTGCCAGCAGTACTAGCGGGGGGACTTACAATGAGCAGTTCTTC.

The V call is TRBV20-1, the J call TRBJ1-1; D ambiguous. Trimming shortened V by 5 bases and J by 1 base, and 5 bases separated the two germline ends. The germline V gene encodes CDR1 DFQATT and CDR2 SNEGSKA (reference sequence). There are 11 residues in the CDR3. The CDR3 reads CSAAKNTEAFF. Written as DNA, the CDR3 is TGCAGTGCTGCGAAGAACACTGAAGCTTTCTTT.

At least ten counts were recorded for this clonotype. The rearrangement links TRBV6-1 to TRBJ2-2, with TRBD1 identical over 7 bases. Losses at the gene ends were 6 bases for V and 6 bases for J; bases not matched to a gene: 13. The CDR3 extends over 16 amino acids. Germline lookup yields CDR1 MNHNS and CDR2 SASEGT. The CDR3 protein is CASSARTGLSAGELFF. In DNA form, the CDR3 reads TGTGCCAGCAGCGCACGGACAGGATTATCAGCCGGGGAGCTGTTTTTT.

V and J are TRBV7-3 and TRBJ2-3; 12 positions agree with TRBD1. Germline CDR1 and CDR2: SGHTA and FQGTGA. Germline trimming cut 6 bases from V and 4 bases from J; bases unmatched to any gene: 5. This CDR3 is built from 15 residues. CDR3 nucleotide sequence: TGTGCCAGCAGTTGGGACAGGGGGCGCGCAGATACGCAGTATTTT. As protein: CASSWDRGRADTQYF.

The V and J genes are TRBV5-6 and TRBJ2-2, with a weak D call TRBD1 (5 bases). V was trimmed by 4 bases and J by 2 bases, leaving 9 bases between them. CDR1 is SGHDT and CDR2 is YYEEEE in the germline V gene. CDR3 length: 14 residues. The CDR3 bases are TGTGCCAGCAGCCCGACAGATAACACCGGGGAGCTGTTTTTT. This sequence encodes CASSPTDNTGELFF.

This clonotype showed up many times. The chain joins TRBV6-5 to TRBJ2-2; 8 positions match TRBD1. The length of the CDR3 is 15 residues. The germline gives CDR1 MNHEY, CDR2 SVGAGI. V gave up 4 bases and J gave up 3 bases; unmatched junction bases: 4. This CDR3 reads CASSSTGVHTGELFF. The DNA of the CDR3 is TGTGCCAGCAGTTCGACAGGGGTTCACACCGGGGAGCTGTTTTTT.

The genes are TRBV10-3 and TRBJ1-2; D gene uncertain. The ends were cut back, 8 bases at V and 6 bases at J, with 13 bases in the middle. CDR1 and CDR2 from the germline V gene are ENHRY and SYGVKD. This CDR3 has 12 residues. This CDR3 reads CAISPASDGYTF. The CDR3, as DNA: TGTGCCATCTCGCCAGCCTCGGATGGCTACACCTTC.

The chain is built from TRBV25-1 and TRBJ1-1; D ambiguous. The CDR3 consists of 15 residues. The germline V and J ends were trimmed by 0 bases and 3 bases, with 11 bases remaining between them. The V gene's germline CDR1 is MGHDK and CDR2 SYGVNS. The CDR3 loop is CASSEYFVRDTEAFF. The CDR3 region has the DNA TGTGCCAGCAGTGAATATTTCGTGCGGGACACTGAAGCTTTCTTT.

The genes are TRBV7-2 and TRBJ2-7; D possibly corresponds to TRBD1 (6 bases). The CDR3 consists of 13 residues. Trimming took 2 bases from V and 3 from J, leaving 8 bases between them. Germline CDR1 is SGHTA and CDR2 is FQGNSA. CDR3 sequence (DNA): TGTGCCAGCAGCTTAATCAGGGGCTACGAGCAGTACGTC. It specifies CASSLIRGYEQYV.

The chain has TRBV29-1 and TRBJ2-7; D not resolved. Germline V gene data show CDR1 as SQVTM and CDR2 as ANQGSEA. V lost 0 bases, J lost 2 bases, and 17 bases lay in between. The CDR3 is 16 amino acids. The CDR3 spells CSVEDPASTIPYEQYF. The CDR3 nucleotides are TGCAGCGTTGAAGATCCAGCCTCAACGATTCCCTACGAGCAGTACTTC.

The chain couples TRBV7-2 to TRBJ1-5, with 7 bases aligning to TRBD1. The CDR3 extends over 16 amino acids. The trim removed 4 bases at V and 4 bases at J, leaving 10 bases unmatched. Germline lookup yields CDR1 SGHTA and CDR2 FQGNSA. DNA of the CDR3: TGTGCCAGCAGCTCACTGCCCGGGACAGCAAATCAGCCCCAGCATTTT. It codes for CASSSLPGTANQPQHF.

This clonotype turned up a few times. The V call is TRBV29-1, the J call TRBJ1-1, with TRBD1 as a possible D gene (6 bases). The germline CDR1 and CDR2 sequences are SQVTM and ANQGSEA. V shed 5 bases and J shed 3 bases, with 22 bases lying between them. The CDR3 length is 16 residues. The CDR3 DNA is TGCAGCGTTAGGACAGTGAGGACTACCTGTTACACTGAAGCTTTCTTT. It specifies CSVRTVRTTCYTEAFF.

A few counts support this clonotype. This chain connects TRBV6-5 to TRBJ1-2, with a possible D match to TRBD1 (5 bases). The length of the CDR3 is 16 residues. Trimming cost V 4 bases and J 0 bases, with 15 bases left between them. The V gene's germline CDR1 is MNHEY and CDR2 SVGAGI. CDR3 nucleotide sequence: TGTGCCAGCAGTTCCCTTCAGGGCAGAGCTAACTATGGCTACACCTTC. This codes for CASSSLQGRANYGYTF.

This chain connects TRBV4-3 to TRBJ2-5; 7 positions match TRBD2. J lost 2 bases, V lost 0 bases, and 3 bases had no gene match. The CDR3 loop spans 15 amino acids. CDR1 LGHNA and CDR2 YSLEER come from the germline V gene. The CDR3 DNA follows: TGCGCCAGCAGCCAAGACCGGGGGGTGCAAGAGACCCAGTACTTC. It translates to CASSQDRGVQETQYF.

This clonotype was seen only a few times. The chain is built from TRBV7-2 and TRBJ2-7; TRBD2 aligns across 10 bases. This CDR3 is built from 14 residues. Germline CDR1 and CDR2: SGHTA and FQGNSA. V was clipped by 2 bases and J by 6 bases; unmatched bases: 4. CDR3 bases: TGTGCCAGCAGCTTAAGAGCGGGGGGGCTCGAGCAGTACTTC. It is translated as CASSLRAGGLEQYF.

CDR3 amino acids: CASSQSLRRVGGSYNEQFF. CDR3 bases: TGTGCCAGCAGCCAATCCCTGCGGAGGGTCGGAGGGTCCTACAATGAGCAGTTCTTC. The chain combines TRBV16 with TRBJ2-1; D perhaps matches TRBD2 (6 bases). V was trimmed by 0 bases and J by 1 base, leaving 19 bases between them. Looked up from germline, CDR1 is KGHSY and CDR2 is FQNENV. The CDR3 spans 19 residues.

The V and J genes are TRBV5-5 and TRBJ2-5, with D unclear. The CDR3 runs 14 residues. V was trimmed by 4 bases and J by 0 bases, leaving 10 bases between them. The V gene's germline CDR1 is SGHKS and CDR2 YYEKEE (reference sequence). This chain's CDR3 is CASSVSDNQETQYF. The DNA of the CDR3 is TGTGCCAGCAGCGTTTCAGACAACCAAGAGACCCAGTACTTC. Looking up the rest from reference TRBV5-5 and TRBJ2-5 gives the full variable domain: DAGVTQSPTHLIKTRGQQVTLRCSPISGHKSVSWYQQVLGQGPQFIFQYYEKEERGRGNFPDRFSARQFPNYSSELNVNALLLGDSALYLCASSVSDNQETQYFGPGTRLLVL.